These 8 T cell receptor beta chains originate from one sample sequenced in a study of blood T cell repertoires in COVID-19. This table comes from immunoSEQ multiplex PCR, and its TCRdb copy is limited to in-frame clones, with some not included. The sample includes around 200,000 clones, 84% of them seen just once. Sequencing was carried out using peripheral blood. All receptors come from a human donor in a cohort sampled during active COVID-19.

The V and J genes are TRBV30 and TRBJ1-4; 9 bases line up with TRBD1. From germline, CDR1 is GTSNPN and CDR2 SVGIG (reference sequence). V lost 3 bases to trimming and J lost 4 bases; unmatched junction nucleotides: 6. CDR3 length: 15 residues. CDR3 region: CAWSPPGQGNEKLFF. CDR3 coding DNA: TGTGCCTGGAGCCCTCCGGGACAGGGTAATGAAAAACTGTTTTTT.

For the CDR3, the DNA is TGTGCCAGCAGCTTGGCGTCAGCGATCTACAATGAGCAGTTCTTC. Translating it yields CASSLASAIYNEQFF. The chain recombines TRBV5-4 with TRBJ2-1; D gene unclear. Germline V CDR1 and CDR2: SGHNT, YYREEE (reference sequence). V was pared by 0 bases and J by 3 bases, with 10 bases between. The CDR3 is 15 amino acids.

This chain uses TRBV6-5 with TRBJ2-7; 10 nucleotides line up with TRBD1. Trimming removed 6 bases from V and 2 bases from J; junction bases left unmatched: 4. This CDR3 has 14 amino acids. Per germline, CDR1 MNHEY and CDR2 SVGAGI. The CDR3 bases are TGTGCCAGCAGCCGAGGACAGGGGGCCTACGAGCAGTACTTC. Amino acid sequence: CASSRGQGAYEQYF.

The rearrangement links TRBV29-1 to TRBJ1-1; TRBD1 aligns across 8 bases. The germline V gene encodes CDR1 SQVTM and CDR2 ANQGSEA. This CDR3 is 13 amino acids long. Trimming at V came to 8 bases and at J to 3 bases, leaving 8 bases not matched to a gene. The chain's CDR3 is CSHGEDRDTEAFF. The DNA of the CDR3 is TGCAGCCACGGCGAGGACAGGGACACTGAAGCTTTCTTT. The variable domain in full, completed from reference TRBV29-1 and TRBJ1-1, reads SAVISQKPSRDICQRGTSLTIQCQVDSQVTMMFWYRQQPGQSLTLIATANQGSEATYESGFVIDKFPISRPNLTFSTLTVSNMSPEDSSIYLCSHGEDRDTEAFFGQGTRLTVV.

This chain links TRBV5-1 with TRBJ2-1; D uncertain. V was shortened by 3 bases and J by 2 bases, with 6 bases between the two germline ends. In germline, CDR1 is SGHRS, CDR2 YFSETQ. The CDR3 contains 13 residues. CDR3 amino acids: CASSSGPYNEQFF. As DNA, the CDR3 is TGCGCCAGCAGCTCAGGTCCCTACAATGAGCAGTTCTTC.

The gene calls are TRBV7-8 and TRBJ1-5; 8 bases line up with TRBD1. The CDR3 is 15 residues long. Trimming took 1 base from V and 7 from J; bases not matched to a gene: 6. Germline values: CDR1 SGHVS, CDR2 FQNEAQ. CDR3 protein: CASSLGTGTGQPQHF. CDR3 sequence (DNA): TGTGCCAGCAGCTTAGGGACAGGGACTGGCCAGCCCCAGCATTTT.

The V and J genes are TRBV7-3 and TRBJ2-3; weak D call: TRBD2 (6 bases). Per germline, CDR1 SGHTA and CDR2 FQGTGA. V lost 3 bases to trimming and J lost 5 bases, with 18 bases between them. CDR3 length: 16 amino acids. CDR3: CASSFSSARGEDTQYF. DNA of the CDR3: TGTGCCAGCAGCTTCTCATCTGCGCGGGGTGAAGATACGCAGTATTTT.

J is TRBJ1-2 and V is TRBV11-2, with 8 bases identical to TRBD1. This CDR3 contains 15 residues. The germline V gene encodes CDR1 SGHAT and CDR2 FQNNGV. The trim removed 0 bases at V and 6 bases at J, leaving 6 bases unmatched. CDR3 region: CASSLDGQGLNGYTF. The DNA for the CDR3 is TGTGCCAGCAGCTTAGATGGACAGGGATTGAATGGCTACACCTTC.